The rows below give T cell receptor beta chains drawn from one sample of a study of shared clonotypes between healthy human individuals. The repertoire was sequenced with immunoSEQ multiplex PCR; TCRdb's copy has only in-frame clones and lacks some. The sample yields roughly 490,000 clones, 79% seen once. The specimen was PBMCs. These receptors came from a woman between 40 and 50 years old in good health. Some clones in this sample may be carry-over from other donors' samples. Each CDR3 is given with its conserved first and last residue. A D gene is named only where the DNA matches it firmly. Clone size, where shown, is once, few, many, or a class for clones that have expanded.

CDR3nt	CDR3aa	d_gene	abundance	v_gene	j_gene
TGTGCCAGCAGGAGAACAGGGGAGGCGGGCAATGAGCAGTTCTTC	CASRRTGEAGNEQFF	.	few	TRBV6-1	TRBJ2-1
TGTGCCAGCAGTCCGGGCAAAAACATTCAGTACTTC	CASSPGKNIQYF	.	.	TRBV27	TRBJ2-4
TGTGCCAGTAGTAAAGGCGGGGGTGAGCAGTTCTTC	CASSKGGGEQFF	TRBD2	few	TRBV19	TRBJ2-1
TGTGCCTGGAGTAGGGAGATGAAAGCTTTCTTT	CAWSREMKAFF	.	.	TRBV30	TRBJ1-1
TGTGCCAGCAGGCCCGGGACGGGTGAAAAACTGTTTTTT	CASRPGTGEKLFF	.	.	TRBV6-6	TRBJ1-4
TGCGCCAGCAGCTCCCTACTGGGCTCGGATGAGCAGTTCTTC	CASSSLLGSDEQFF	.	.	TRBV5-1	TRBJ2-1
TGTGCCAGCAGTTCTCCCGGACTAGCGGCTTACGAGCAGTACTTC	CASSSPGLAAYEQYF	TRBD2	many	TRBV27	TRBJ2-7
TGTGCCAGCAGTCCCCGGACAGGGGGCGCATCTGGGGCCAACGTCCTGACTTTC	CASSPRTGGASGANVLTF	TRBD1	.	TRBV27	TRBJ2-6
TGTGCCAGCAGTCCGGACAGAGACCTAAACACTGAAGCTTTCTTT	CASSPDRDLNTEAFF	.	.	TRBV28	TRBJ1-1
TGCAGCGTGTACAGGGGGTTGAACACTGAAGCTTTCTTT	CSVYRGLNTEAFF	TRBD1	.	TRBV29-1	TRBJ1-1
TGTGCCAGTAGTATCACTAGCAGAAATGAGCAGTTCTTC	CASSITSRNEQFF	.	few	TRBV19	TRBJ2-1
TGTGCCTGGAGTAGAGGACTAGCGAAAGAGACCCAGTACTTC	CAWSRGLAKETQYF	TRBD2	.	TRBV30	TRBJ2-5
TGTGCCAGCAGCCTTGGACAGGGGGGGACCCAGTACTTC	CASSLGQGGTQYF	TRBD1	.	TRBV5-6	TRBJ2-5
TGTGCCAGCAGCTGGGAATACGAGCAGTACTTC	CASSWEYEQYF	.	.	TRBV5-4	TRBJ2-7
TGTGCCTGGAGTCCTTATCCACCGGGGGAAGCTTTCTTT	CAWSPYPPGEAFF	.	.	TRBV30	TRBJ1-1
TGTGCCAGCAGTTTATCCGGGACAGGGGCCTTGTCCATAGCCAAAAACATTCAGTACTTC	CASSLSGTGALSIAKNIQYF	TRBD1	.	TRBV27	TRBJ2-4
TGTGCCAGCAGCTTAGCTGTCAACCAGCGTGGCTACACCTTC	CASSLAVNQRGYTF	.	once	TRBV7-9	TRBJ1-2
TGTGCCAGCAGCAAACACGGACTAGCGGGAGTCAATGAGCAGTTCTTC	CASSKHGLAGVNEQFF	.	once	TRBV21-1	TRBJ2-1
TGTGCCAGCAGCCTGACTCTCACCGGGGAGCTGTTTTTT	CASSLTLTGELFF	.	once	TRBV5-4	TRBJ2-2
TGTGCCAGCTTCGGCGTACCGACCTACGAGCAGTACTTC	CASFGVPTYEQYF	.	few	TRBV2	TRBJ2-7
TGTGCCAGCAGTGAAGGGCAGGGCCTTAACAATCAGCCCCAGCATTTT	CASSEGQGLNNQPQHF	.	.	TRBV2	TRBJ1-5
TGTGCCAGCAGCTTTGGCGTAGCGGGAGGGCCTCCGAACGAGCAGTACTTC	CASSFGVAGGPPNEQYF	TRBD2	once	TRBV7-9	TRBJ2-7
TGTGCCAGCAGCCCCTTACGAGGCGGGAACACCGGGGAGCTGTTTTTT	CASSPLRGGNTGELFF	.	once	TRBV4-2	TRBJ2-2
TGTGCCAGCAGTGAACGATGGGACACTGAAGCTTTCTTT	CASSERWDTEAFF	.	.	TRBV6-1	TRBJ1-1
TGTGCCAGCAGCTTCGGCCTAGCGGGAGTCAACACCGGGGAGCTGTTTTTT	CASSFGLAGVNTGELFF	TRBD2	.	TRBV11-2	TRBJ2-2
TGCGCCAGCAGCTTTGAGGCCTCCGACTATGGCTACACCTTC	CASSFEASDYGYTF	.	.	TRBV5-1	TRBJ1-2
TGTGCCAGTAGTCCCCGTCGAAACACCATATATTTT	CASSPRRNTIYF	.	.	TRBV19	TRBJ1-3
TGTGCCAGCAGTTTAGGGGAAAAACTGTTTTTT	CASSLGEKLFF	.	few	TRBV28	TRBJ1-4
TGTGCCATCAGTGAGTCCGGGGCAGGGAAGCCTCGAAACACTGAAGCTTTCTTT	CAISESGAGKPRNTEAFF	.	.	TRBV10-3	TRBJ1-1
TGTGCCAGTAGTCCAGGGGTAGGGACTGAAGCTTTCTTT	CASSPGVGTEAFF	.	.	TRBV19	TRBJ1-1
TGTGCCAGCAGCTCCCGCGGGACAAGGAGCACAGATACGCAGTATTTT	CASSSRGTRSTDTQYF	.	.	TRBV27	TRBJ2-3
TGCGCCAGCAGTCCTGGACTAGCGGGAGTCTACGAGCAGTACTTC	CASSPGLAGVYEQYF	TRBD2	.	TRBV10-1	TRBJ2-7
TGTGCCAGCAGCTCCGATTCGTTACAGGGGGTAGCCAAAAACATTCAGTACTTC	CASSSDSLQGVAKNIQYF	TRBD1	.	TRBV7-2	TRBJ2-4